These 21 T cell receptor beta chains were all obtained from the same sample, sequenced in a study of T cell responses to AZD1222 COVID-19 vaccine. TCRdb's copy holds only in-frame clones and misses some; the assay was immunoSEQ multiplex PCR. Here the sample spans more than 60,000 clones, roughly 80% being singletons. This specimen consisted of peripheral blood, obtained 28 days after the second AZD1222 dose. Receptor source: an adult who received the AZD1222 COVID-19 vaccine.

This chain uses TRBV11-2 with TRBJ2-5; D call uncertain. Germline V lookup: CDR1 SGHAT, CDR2 FQNNGV. CDR3 length: 12 amino acids. Trimming stripped 5 bases from V and 4 bases from J, with 8 bases between. The CDR3 reads CASSLGLETQYF. CDR3 coding DNA: TGTGCCAGCAGCCTGGGGTTAGAGACCCAGTACTTC.

This clone was seen once. CDR3 sequence: CASSLGSTEAFF. The CDR3 region has the DNA TGTGCCAGCAGCCTGGGGAGCACTGAAGCTTTCTTT. The J gene is TRBJ1-1, the V gene TRBV28; no definite D call. The CDR3 extends over 12 amino acids. Looked up from germline, CDR1 is MDHEN and CDR2 is SYDVKM. V lost 6 bases, J lost 4 bases, and 9 bases lay in between.

This rearrangement joins TRBV2 to TRBJ1-1, with 7 bases aligning to TRBD1. Germline CDR1 is SNHLY and CDR2 is FYNNEI. CDR3 size: 13 residues. J gave up 4 bases and V 8 bases, and 7 bases lay outside the gene matches. In DNA, the CDR3 is TGTGCCAGCGGACAGGCTAGGGGCACTGAAGCTTTCTTT. It codes for CASGQARGTEAFF. The whole variable domain, remainder taken from reference TRBV2 and TRBJ1-1, is EPEVTQTPSHQVTQMGQEVILRCVPISNHLYFYWYRQILGQKVEFLVSFYNNEISEKSEIFDDQFSVERPDGSNFTLKIRSTKLEDSAMYFCASGQARGTEAFFGQGTRLTVV.

The chain is built from TRBV5-6 and TRBJ2-3; TRBD1 aligns across 12 bases. V shed 4 bases, J shed 3 bases, and the junction held 3 bases outside the gene matches. CDR3 length equals 15 residues. CDR1 and CDR2 from the germline V gene are SGHDT and YYEEEE. The chain's CDR3 is CASSPGQGATDTQYF. CDR3 coding DNA: TGTGCCAGCAGCCCGGGACAGGGGGCGACAGATACGCAGTATTTT.

The V gene is TRBV18, the J gene TRBJ2-3; 9 nucleotides align to TRBD1. The CDR3 covers 20 residues. From germline, CDR1 is KGHSH and CDR2 LQKENI. V was pared by 4 bases and J by 2 bases, with 19 bases of the junction left unmatched. The CDR3 DNA is TGTGCCAGCTCACAAACCCCATTAACAGGGGGCCCCGCACACACAGATACGCAGTATTTT. Protein sequence: CASSQTPLTGGPAHTDTQYF.

The rearrangement joins TRBV15 to TRBJ2-1; TRBD2 aligns across 9 bases. Trimming removed 0 bases from V and 1 base from J; junction bases left unmatched: 7. The CDR3 sequence is 18 residues long. Germline V gives CDR1 LNHNV, CDR2 YYDKDF (reference sequence). CDR3 region: CATSRDPFAGGSYNEQFF. In nucleotides, the CDR3 is TGTGCCACCAGCAGAGATCCCTTCGCGGGAGGGTCCTACAATGAGCAGTTCTTC.

The chain is built from TRBV3-1 (or the pseudogene TRBV3-2) and TRBJ1-1; D remains ambiguous. The V gene's germline CDR1 is LGHDT and CDR2 YNNKEL (reference sequence). V lost 0 bases, J lost 4 bases, and 15 bases lay in between. This CDR3 is built from 16 residues. The CDR3 loop reads CASSQDLRAIGTEAFF. The CDR3 DNA reads as TGTGCCAGCAGCCAAGATCTAAGGGCAATTGGCACTGAAGCTTTCTTT.

J is TRBJ2-3 and V is TRBV7-9; D is unresolved. Germline CDR1 reads SEHNR; CDR2 reads FQNEAQ (reference sequence). Trimming took 5 bases from V and 0 from J, leaving 3 bases between them. This CDR3 is built from 12 residues. The CDR3, as DNA: TGTGCCAGCAGCACTAGCACAGATACGCAGTATTTT. Its translation is CASSTSTDTQYF. Together with reference TRBV7-9 and TRBJ2-3, the CDR3 gives the full variable domain: DTGVSQNPRHKITKRGQNVTFRCDPISEHNRLYWYRQTLGQGPEFLTYFQNEAQLEKSRLLSDRFSAERPKGSFSTLEIQRTEQGDSAMYLCASSTSTDTQYFGPGTRLTVL.

This clone is categorized as medium-sized. The chain combines TRBV6-5 with TRBJ2-2, with a tentative D call TRBD1 (5 bases). Trimming stripped 10 bases from V and 5 bases from J, with 11 bases between. There are 12 residues in the CDR3. CDR1 and CDR2 (germline): MNHEY, SVGAGI. CDR3 nucleotides: TGTGCCACCGAAGGGGCGACCGGGGAGCTGTTTTTT. Its translation: CATEGATGELFF.

The chain is built from TRBV28 and TRBJ2-1, with D maybe TRBD1 (5 bases). The CDR3 sequence is 14 residues long. V was cut by 7 bases and J by 5 bases, with 15 bases left in between. Germline lookup yields CDR1 MDHEN and CDR2 SYDVKM. The CDR3 loop reads CASMSREWDNEQFF. DNA of the CDR3: TGTGCCAGCATGTCCAGGGAATGGGACAATGAGCAGTTCTTC.

This chain links TRBV4-2 with TRBJ2-7; 10 nucleotides agree with TRBD2. The J segment lost 0 bases and the V segment lost 3 bases, leaving 5 bases of the junction unmatched. CDR1 and CDR2 from the germline V gene are LGHNA and YNFKEQ. This CDR3 spans 16 amino acids. CDR3 residues: CASSHTSGTYSYEQYF. CDR3 sequence (DNA): TGTGCCAGCAGCCACACTAGCGGGACCTACTCCTACGAGCAGTACTTC.

V is TRBV7-2 and J is TRBJ2-3; the D gene is possibly TRBD1 (6 bases). This CDR3 has 12 amino acids. V lost 6 bases and J 6 bases, leaving 10 bases between the germline ends. CDR1 and CDR2 (germline): SGHTA, FQGNSA. CDR3 nucleotides: TGTGCCAGCAGTGTGAGGGGGGATACGCAGTATTTT. Translating it yields CASSVRGDTQYF.

The chain couples TRBV10-3 to TRBJ2-1; TRBD1 aligns across 7 bases. The germline CDR1 and CDR2 sequences are ENHRY and SYGVKD. Germline trimming cut 3 bases from V and 3 bases from J; bases unmatched to any gene: 14. This CDR3 is 18 amino acids long. The CDR3 here is CAISDRTGFLLDYNEQFF. The CDR3 region has the DNA TGTGCCATCAGTGATAGGACAGGATTCCTCCTTGACTACAATGAGCAGTTCTTC.

This chain links TRBV30 with TRBJ1-2; D not certain. V gave up 4 bases and J gave up 4 bases, with 13 bases separating them. CDR3 length equals 13 residues. Germline V lookup: CDR1 GTSNPN, CDR2 SVGIG (reference sequence). CDR3 DNA sequence: TGTGCCTGGAACACTGAAAGGCGCTATGGCTACACCTTC. It encodes CAWNTERRYGYTF.

The chain links TRBV7-9 to TRBJ1-4, with a weak D call TRBD1 (5 bases). Trimming pared 3 bases from V and 0 bases from J, leaving 14 bases between. The CDR3 spans 17 residues. CDR1 SEHNR and CDR2 FQNEAQ come from the germline V gene (reference sequence). The CDR3 bases are TGTGCCAGCAGCTTCACCACGGGGCTTACAACTAATGAAAAACTGTTTTTT. It codes for CASSFTTGLTTNEKLFF.

The chain is built from TRBV5-4 and TRBJ1-1, with TRBD1 as a possible D gene (5 bases). V was trimmed by 4 bases and J by 6 bases, leaving 19 bases between them. The germline gives CDR1 SGHNT, CDR2 YYREEE (reference sequence). The CDR3 has 15 amino acids. In nucleotides, the CDR3 is TGTGCCAGCAGCCTGCAGGGCCCAATTGAGGCTGAAGCTTTCTTT. Translation: CASSLQGPIEAEAFF.

This clone was seen more than once but under ten times. The J gene is TRBJ1-1, the V gene TRBV28, with a weak D call TRBD1 (6 bases). Germline V gene lookup returns CDR1 MDHEN and CDR2 SYDVKM. This CDR3 comprises 15 residues. Trimming cost V 7 bases and J 3 bases, with 18 bases left between them. CDR3 sequence (DNA): TGTGCCAGCACCTTGAGAGACAGGTATGACACTGAAGCTTTCTTT. Translation gives CASTLRDRYDTEAFF.

The chain links TRBV19 to TRBJ1-4, with 7 bases matching TRBD1. J lost 4 bases, V lost 6 bases, and 8 bases had no gene match. This CDR3 is built from 15 residues. CDR1 is LNHDA, CDR2 SQIVND, per germline (reference sequence). The CDR3 region is CASSNRDSGNEKLFF. The DNA of the CDR3 is TGTGCCAGTAGCAACCGGGACAGCGGTAATGAAAAACTGTTTTTT.

The chain employs TRBV5-8 and TRBJ1-2; 8 bases are shared with TRBD1. Germline values: CDR1 SGHTS, CDR2 YDEGEE. J lost 8 bases, V lost 4 bases, and 4 bases had no gene match. The CDR3 has 12 residues. The CDR3 loop is CASSLGQGGYTF. The CDR3 nucleotides are TGTGCCAGCAGCCTCGGACAGGGCGGCTACACCTTC.

The count of this clone is one. The gene calls are TRBV28 and TRBJ1-2; D unresolved. Germline V gene data show CDR1 as MDHEN and CDR2 as SYDVKM. V gave up 4 bases and J gave up 4 bases, with 10 bases separating them. The CDR3 extends over 13 amino acids. CDR3 residues: CASSSARFYGYTF. The CDR3 region has the DNA TGTGCCAGCAGTTCAGCTAGGTTCTATGGCTACACCTTC.

The chain has TRBV19 and TRBJ2-6; D perhaps matches TRBD2 (7 bases). V dropped 6 bases and J dropped 2 bases, with 11 bases sitting between them. The germline V gene encodes CDR1 LNHDA and CDR2 SQIVND (reference sequence). This CDR3 comprises 15 residues. CDR3 loop: CASRGGQTGANVLTF. Written as DNA, the CDR3 is TGTGCCAGTAGGGGGGGGCAGACTGGGGCCAACGTCCTGACTTTC.